Following are 7 T cell receptor beta chains from one sample sequenced in a study of Ad26.COV2.S vaccination and SARS-CoV-2 variants. Stated treatment: 19 received Ad26.COV2.S at low or high dose, single or two shots; about 5 received placebo; per-sample allocation not given. Sample collection was performed on day 63 after the first vaccine or placebo injection. Method: immunoSEQ multiplex PCR; TCRdb's copy keeps in-frame clones and lacks some. The sample shows fewer than 400,000 clones, around 90% of them seen only once. Here the sequenced sample was peripheral blood, taken in a trial of Ad26.COV2.S vaccine versus placebo. The source of these receptors is a person aged 18-65 years who received the Ad26.COV2.S COVID-19 vaccine or a placebo.

The chain has TRBV2 and TRBJ2-1, with TRBD2 identical over 10 bases. The CDR3 has 14 residues. The germline gives CDR1 SNHLY, CDR2 FYNNEI. With 7 bases clipped from V and 7 bases from J, the junction kept 7 bases outside the gene matches. Written as DNA, the CDR3 is TGTGCCAGCATGCTAGCGGGAGTATTGAATGAGCAGTTCTTC. The encoded protein is CASMLAGVLNEQFF.

The chain links TRBV4-3 to TRBJ1-3, with no clear D. V lost 1 base and J lost 0, with 4 bases in between. The CDR3 has 14 residues. Looked up from germline, CDR1 is LGHNA and CDR2 is YSLEER. The CDR3 sequence is CASSQVSSGNTIYF. The CDR3 DNA reads as TGCGCCAGCAGCCAAGTGAGCTCTGGAAACACCATATATTTT.

This rearrangement joins TRBV7-2 to TRBJ1-1, with TRBD1 as a possible D gene (5 bases). The CDR3 runs to 15 residues. Germline assignment: CDR1 SGHTA and CDR2 FQGNSA. V was shortened by 0 bases and J by 5 bases, with 13 bases between the two germline ends. The CDR3 sequence is CASSLAAGFGTEAFF. The DNA for the CDR3 is TGTGCCAGCAGCTTAGCTGCAGGGTTCGGAACTGAAGCTTTCTTT.

This chain uses TRBV19 with TRBJ2-7, with D perhaps TRBD2 (6 bases). The length of the CDR3 is 13 residues. Looked up from germline, CDR1 is LNHDA and CDR2 is SQIVND (reference sequence). V lost 4 bases and J lost 3, with 10 bases in between. CDR3 in amino acids: CASSTSAGYEQYV. The DNA for the CDR3 is TGTGCCAGTAGTACTAGCGCGGGCTACGAGCAGTACGTC.

The V call is TRBV4-3, the J call TRBJ1-2, with D hard to call. Trimming left V 0 bases short and J 6 bases short, with 11 bases between. CDR3 size: 14 residues. CDR1 is LGHNA and CDR2 is YSLEER in the germline V gene. The CDR3, as DNA: TGCGCCAGCAGCCAAGACGGGGAAGGTGATGGCTACACCTTC. It encodes CASSQDGEGDGYTF.

Comment on this clone: Different DNA sequences within this sample yield the same CDR3. This chain links TRBV28 with TRBJ2-1; D uncertain. With 2 bases removed from V and 4 bases from J, the gap between germline ends came to 3 bases. The CDR3 length is 12 residues. In germline, CDR1 is MDHEN, CDR2 SYDVKM. In DNA, the CDR3 is TGTGCCAGCAGTTTAAGTTACAATGAGCAGTTCTTC. Protein sequence: CASSLSYNEQFF.

The chain combines TRBV27 with TRBJ2-1, with D unclear. This CDR3 comprises 14 residues. Germline loops: CDR1 MNHEY, CDR2 SMNVEV (reference sequence). CDR3 protein: CASVSGPVLNEQFF. The CDR3 DNA reads TGTGCAAGCGTGAGTGGGCCTGTACTCAATGAGCAGTTCTTC.